Listed below are T cell receptor beta chains from one sample, sequenced in a study of blood T cell repertoires in COVID-19. Method: immunoSEQ multiplex PCR; TCRdb's copy keeps in-frame clones and lacks some. The top ten hold 1.5% of the sample, which has some 150,000 clones, 80% to 90% seen once. The sample taken for sequencing was peripheral blood. The receptor source for this set is a woman in her sixties or seventies with acute or convalescent COVID-19. Both conserved end residues are part of each CDR3. D genes are given only for firm matches. Clone size is stated in some rows and not others, as once, few, many or a class when expanded.

size	V	D	J	DNA	CDR3
.	TRBV30	.	TRBJ1-3	TGTGCCTGGAGTGTAACGGCTGGAAACACCATATATTTT	CAWSVTAGNTIYF
.	TRBV6-5	.	TRBJ1-4	TGTGCCAGCGCGGGGGTGGGTGAAAAACTGTTTTTT	CASAGVGEKLFF
.	TRBV30	.	TRBJ1-3	TGTGCCTGGAGTCCCGGGGGGGCGAGCTCTGGAAACACCATATATTTT	CAWSPGGASSGNTIYF
.	TRBV18	TRBD2	TRBJ2-7	TGTGCCAGCTCCCTACGGGGAGGGGACTCCTACGAGCAGTACTTC	CASSLRGGDSYEQYF
.	TRBV4-3	TRBD1	TRBJ1-6	TGCGCCAGCAGCCAACAGGACCGGGACAGCGGATCACCCCTCCACTTT	CASSQQDRDSGSPLHF
.	TRBV7-2	.	TRBJ2-3	TGTGCCAGCAGCCTAGGACTAATCCGTACAGATACGCAGTATTTT	CASSLGLIRTDTQYF
many	TRBV2	.	TRBJ1-1	TGTGCCAGCAGTGAACAGGGGCTGGGGACTGAAGCTTTCTTT	CASSEQGLGTEAFF
.	TRBV5-1	TRBD1	TRBJ2-1	TGCGCCAGCAGCCCCGAAGGGACAGGGATCGATGAGCAGTTCTTC	CASSPEGTGIDEQFF
.	TRBV4-3	.	TRBJ1-2	TGCGCCAGCAGCCCTATGATAGCTAACTATGGCTACACCTTC	CASSPMIANYGYTF
.	TRBV6-5	TRBD2	TRBJ2-1	TGTGCCAGCAGTTACGGAGTAGCGGGGGGAAATGAGCAGTTCTTC	CASSYGVAGGNEQFF
.	TRBV7-9	.	TRBJ1-2	TGTGCCAGCAGCCGGGGGGCGGACTATGGCTACACCTTC	CASSRGADYGYTF
.	TRBV6-6	TRBD1	TRBJ1-5	TGTGCCAGCAGTTCCGGACAGGACAATCAGCCCCAGCATTTT	CASSSGQDNQPQHF
.	TRBV19	TRBD2	TRBJ2-1	TGTGCCAGTAGTATCGGACGGGGGGTCTACAATGAGCAGTTCTTC	CASSIGRGVYNEQFF
once	TRBV4-1	.	TRBJ1-1	TGCGCCAGCAGCCAAGATCGCTGGGCAGCACCTTTCTTT	CASSQDRWAAPFF
.	TRBV2	.	TRBJ1-1	TGTGCCAGCATGGGCACGAACACTGAAGCTTTCTTT	CASMGTNTEAFF
few	TRBV18	TRBD1	TRBJ2-2	TGTGCCAGCTCACCAAGACAGGGGATCACCGGGGAGCTGTTTTTT	CASSPRQGITGELFF
.	TRBV19	TRBD1	TRBJ2-7	TGTGCCAGTAGTCCTCGACAGGGAGCAGAGCAGTACTTC	CASSPRQGAEQYF
.	TRBV11-2	TRBD2	TRBJ2-2	TGTGCCAGCAGCTTAGCGGGGGGGCCAGACGGGGAGCTGTTTTTT	CASSLAGGPDGELFF
.	TRBV24-1	TRBD1	TRBJ2-1	TGTGCCACCAGTGAGGCCGGGACAGGGAGGTCAAATGAGCAGTTCTTC	CATSEAGTGRSNEQFF
.	TRBV7-3	.	TRBJ2-2	TGTGCCAGCAGTTCCGTCGGGGTTGAGTCCGGGGAGCTGTTTTTT	CASSSVGVESGELFF
.	TRBV5-8	.	TRBJ1-3	TGTGCCAGCCGCACGATCGGTGGAAACACCATATATTTT	CASRTIGGNTIYF
.	TRBV20-1	.	TRBJ2-5	TGCAGTTCTTATGGCGAGACCCAGTACTTC	CSSYGETQYF
.	TRBV29-1	.	TRBJ2-7	TGCAGCGTTTATATAGGGGAAGGTGGTAGGTGGAGCTCCTACGAGCAGTACTTC	CSVYIGEGGRWSSYEQYF
.	TRBV4-3	TRBD1	TRBJ1-2	TGCGCCAGCAGCCAGGACAGGAGTAACTATGGCTACACCTTC	CASSQDRSNYGYTF
.	TRBV28	.	TRBJ1-1	TGTGCCAGCAGCTTGACCAACGGCGGGAACACTGAAGCTTTCTTT	CASSLTNGGNTEAFF
.	TRBV5-4	TRBD1	TRBJ2-1	TGTGCCAGCAGCTCGGGACAGGGTAAGAATGAGCAGTTCTTC	CASSSGQGKNEQFF
.	TRBV19	.	TRBJ1-2	TGTGCCAGTAGTATTTTAAATGAGGGAGGCTACACCTTC	CASSILNEGGYTF
.	TRBV7-9	TRBD1	TRBJ1-4	TGTGCCAGCAGCTCGGACAGGGGGCATGCTAATGAAAAACTGTTTTTT	CASSSDRGHANEKLFF
once	TRBV21-1	.	TRBJ2-3	TGTGCCAGCAGCGCCCGGGAGGGGACTAGCCGACCCGGGCAGTATTTT	CASSAREGTSRPGQYF
.	TRBV6-5	TRBD2	TRBJ2-2	TGTGCCAGCAGTTACGGCGGGGGTAACACCGGGGAGCTGTTTTTT	CASSYGGGNTGELFF
.	TRBV24-1	.	TRBJ2-3	TGTGCCACCAGTGGGGGTACGGGGGGCACAGATACGCAGTATTTT	CATSGGTGGTDTQYF